This T cell receptor (beta chain) emerged from a study of control samples from healthy donors and cancer patients. TCRdb's table, derived via immunoSEQ multiplex PCR, lists solely in-frame clones and lacks some. The table shows 100,000 to 150,000 clones, with about 88% occurring only once. Germline values: CDR1 MNHEY, CDR2 SVGAGI. The CDR3 contains 13 residues. The J segment lost 7 bases and the V segment lost 6 bases, leaving 6 bases of the junction unmatched. The specimen was blood. The source of this sequence is a man aged 18 to 35 in good health. The chain joins TRBV6-5 to TRBJ1-5; 7 bases match TRBD1. The chain's CDR3 is CASRHRGGQPQHF. In nucleotides, the CDR3 is TGTGCCAGCAGGCACAGGGGTGGCCAGCCCCAGCATTTT.